This T cell receptor beta chain came from a study of blood T cells in healthy people across ages. V was clipped by 5 bases and J by 6 bases; unmatched bases: 11. Per the germline V gene, CDR1 is SGHTA and CDR2 is FQGNSA. The CDR3 contains 17 residues. The use of a sample-barcoded 5' primer and a J-beta primer mix characterized a second PCR of 7 to 11 cycles. In TCRdb, the 5' RACE reads were re-called with MiXCR into one record per CDR3 protein. The sample holds over a million distinct CDR3 sequences, approximately 59% seen once. Sequenced material: blood. This chain uses TRBV7-2 with TRBJ2-3, with 13 bases identical to TRBD2. This clonotype originated in a man between 18 and 29 years old in good health. This CDR3 reads CASSRTSGGVMKDTQYF. The CDR3 region has the DNA TGTGCCAGCAGCCGGACTAGCGGGGGCGTTATGAAGGATACGCAGTATTTT.